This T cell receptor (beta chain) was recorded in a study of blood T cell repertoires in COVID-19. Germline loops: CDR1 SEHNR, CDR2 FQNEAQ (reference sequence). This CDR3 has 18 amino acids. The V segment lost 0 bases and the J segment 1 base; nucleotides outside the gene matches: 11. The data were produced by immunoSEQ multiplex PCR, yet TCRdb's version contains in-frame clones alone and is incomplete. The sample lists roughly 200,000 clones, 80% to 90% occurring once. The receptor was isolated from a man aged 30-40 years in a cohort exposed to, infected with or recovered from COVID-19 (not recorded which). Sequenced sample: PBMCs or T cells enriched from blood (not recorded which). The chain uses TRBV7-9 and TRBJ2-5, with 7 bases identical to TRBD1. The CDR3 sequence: CASSLALRRDRVQETQYF. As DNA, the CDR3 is TGTGCCAGCAGCTTAGCCCTCAGACGGGACAGAGTCCAAGAGACCCAGTACTTC.